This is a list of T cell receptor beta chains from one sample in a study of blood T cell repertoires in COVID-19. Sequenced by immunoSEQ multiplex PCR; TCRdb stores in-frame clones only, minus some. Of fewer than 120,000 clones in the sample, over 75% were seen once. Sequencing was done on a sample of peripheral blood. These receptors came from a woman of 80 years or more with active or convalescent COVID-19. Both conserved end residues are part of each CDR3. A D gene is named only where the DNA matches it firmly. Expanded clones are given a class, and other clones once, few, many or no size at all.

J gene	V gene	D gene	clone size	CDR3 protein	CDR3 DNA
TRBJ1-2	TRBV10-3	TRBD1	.	CAIRHTGVDYTF	TGTGCCATCAGACATACAGGGGTGGACTACACCTTC
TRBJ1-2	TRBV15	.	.	CATKPQTTGYGYTF	TGTGCCACCAAACCTCAGACTACTGGCTATGGCTACACCTTC
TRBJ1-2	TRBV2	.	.	CASSGAGPTYGYTF	TGTGCCAGCAGTGGGGCGGGGCCGACCTATGGCTACACCTTC
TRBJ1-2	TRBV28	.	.	CASKVSGEWYGYTF	TGTGCCAGCAAGGTGTCCGGGGAATGGTATGGCTACACCTTC
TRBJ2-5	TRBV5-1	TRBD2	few	CASSLVAGEETQYF	TGCGCCAGCAGCTTGGTAGCGGGAGAAGAGACCCAGTACTTC
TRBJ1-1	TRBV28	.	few	CASSLPQGNTEAFF	TGTGCCAGCAGTTTACCACAGGGGAACACTGAAGCTTTCTTT
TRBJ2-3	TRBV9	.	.	CASSSRAQTADTQYF	TGTGCCAGCAGCTCGCGGGCCCAAACAGCAGATACGCAGTATTTT
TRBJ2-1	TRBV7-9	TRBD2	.	CASGTSGSGTYNEQFF	TGTGCCAGTGGGACTAGCGGGAGTGGTACCTACAATGAGCAGTTCTTC
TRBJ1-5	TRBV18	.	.	CASSPPGRMDQPQHF	TGTGCCAGCTCACCACCAGGGAGGATGGATCAGCCCCAGCATTTT
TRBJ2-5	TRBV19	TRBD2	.	CASSHNPKGGASRWTQYF	TGTGCCAGTAGTCACAATCCGAAGGGAGGGGCCTCGAGGTGGACCCAGTACTTC
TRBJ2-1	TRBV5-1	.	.	CASSLQGIDRPWGEQFF	TGCGCCAGCAGCTTGCAGGGGATTGACAGGCCCTGGGGTGAGCAGTTCTTC
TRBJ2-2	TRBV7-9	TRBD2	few	CASSLAGGPVGELFF	TGTGCCAGCAGCTTAGCGGGAGGGCCTGTCGGGGAGCTGTTTTTT
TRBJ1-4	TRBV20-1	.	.	CSASQSNEKLFF	TGCAGTGCCAGTCAGTCTAATGAAAAACTGTTTTTT
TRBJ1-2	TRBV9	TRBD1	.	CASSVNKGQADYGYTF	TGTGCCAGCAGCGTAAACAAAGGACAGGCAGACTATGGCTACACCTTC
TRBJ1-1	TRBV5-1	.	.	CASSFSFQGNTEAFF	TGCGCCAGCAGCTTTTCCTTTCAGGGGAACACTGAAGCTTTCTTT
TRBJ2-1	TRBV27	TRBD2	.	CASKGSGRQYNEQFF	TGTGCCAGCAAGGGTAGCGGGAGGCAGTACAATGAGCAGTTCTTC
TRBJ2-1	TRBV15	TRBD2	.	CATSRGTSGTDEQFF	TGTGCCACCAGCAGGGGGACTAGCGGGACGGATGAGCAGTTCTTC
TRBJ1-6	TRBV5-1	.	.	CASSPGVAYNSPLHF	TGCGCCAGCTCACCCGGGGTCGCCTATAATTCACCCCTCCACTTT
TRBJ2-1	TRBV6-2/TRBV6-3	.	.	CASSGVSYNEQFF	TGTGCCAGCAGTGGAGTTTCCTACAATGAGCAGTTCTTC
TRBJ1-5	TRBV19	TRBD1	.	CASRPEGQRSEQPQHF	TGTGCCAGTAGGCCAGAGGGACAGAGGAGTGAACAGCCCCAGCATTTT
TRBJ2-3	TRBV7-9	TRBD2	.	CASSLLAVDTQYF	TGTGCCAGCAGCTTACTAGCGGTGGATACGCAGTATTTT
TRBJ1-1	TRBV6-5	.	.	CASSYWGVLNTEAFF	TGTGCCAGCAGTTATTGGGGGGTCCTGAACACTGAAGCTTTCTTT
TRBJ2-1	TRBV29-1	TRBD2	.	CSVEEPGLAGNEQFF	TGCAGCGTTGAAGAACCGGGACTAGCGGGAAATGAGCAGTTCTTC
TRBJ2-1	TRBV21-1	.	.	CASSTLAGGSYNEQFF	TGTGCCAGCAGCACCCTAGCGGGAGGTTCGTACAATGAGCAGTTCTTC
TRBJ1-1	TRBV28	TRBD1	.	CASRPGQGTEAFF	TGTGCCAGCAGACCGGGACAGGGAACTGAAGCTTTCTTT
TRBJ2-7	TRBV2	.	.	CASSLTGQYF	TGTGCCAGCAGTCTTACCGGGCAGTACTTC
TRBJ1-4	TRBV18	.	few	CASSPGLDEKLFF	TGTGCCAGCTCACCAGGGCTGGATGAAAAACTGTTTTTT
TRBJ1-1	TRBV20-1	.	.	CSASKGEAFF	TGCAGTGCTAGTAAGGGGGAAGCTTTCTTT
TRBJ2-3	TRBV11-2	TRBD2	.	CASSLPSGRFTDTQYF	TGTGCCAGCAGCTTACCCAGCGGGAGATTCACAGATACGCAGTATTTT
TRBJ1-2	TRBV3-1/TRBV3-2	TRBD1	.	CASLLGQATYGYTF	TGTGCCAGCCTCCTGGGACAGGCGACCTATGGCTACACCTTC
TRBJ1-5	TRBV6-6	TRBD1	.	CASRTGGQPQHF	TGTGCCAGCAGAACAGGGGGCCAGCCCCAGCATTTT
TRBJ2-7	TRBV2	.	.	CASSVEAGPRIEQYF	TGTGCCAGCAGTGTGGAGGCGGGGCCCCGGATAGAGCAGTACTTC
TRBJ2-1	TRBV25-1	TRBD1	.	CASSEPQGAKNEQFF	TGTGCCAGCAGTGAACCTCAGGGGGCCAAAAATGAGCAGTTCTTC
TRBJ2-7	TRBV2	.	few	CASVGTGDYEQYF	TGTGCCAGCGTCGGAACGGGAGACTACGAGCAGTACTTC
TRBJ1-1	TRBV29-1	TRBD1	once	CSVMDRGRGNTEAFF	TGCAGCGTTATGGACAGGGGGCGAGGTAACACTGAAGCTTTCTTT
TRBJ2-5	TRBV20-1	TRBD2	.	CSASSLAVQETQYF	TGCAGTGCTAGTTCCCTAGCGGTACAAGAGACCCAGTACTTC
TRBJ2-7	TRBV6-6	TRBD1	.	CASSYEGGPGYEQYF	TGTGCCAGCAGTTACGAAGGGGGCCCAGGCTACGAGCAGTACTTC
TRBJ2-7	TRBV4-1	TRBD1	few	CASSQVDRVHEQYF	TGCGCCAGCAGCCAAGTAGACAGGGTCCACGAGCAGTACTTC
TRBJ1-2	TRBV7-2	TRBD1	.	CASSSDRGVYGYTF	TGTGCCAGCAGCTCAGACAGGGGGGTCTATGGCTACACCTTC
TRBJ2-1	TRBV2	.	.	CASSWRVYNEQFF	TGTGCCAGCAGTTGGCGGGTCTACAATGAGCAGTTCTTC
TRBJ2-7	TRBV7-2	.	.	CASSEDGVSYEQYF	TGTGCCAGCAGCGAGGACGGGGTCTCCTACGAGCAGTACTTC
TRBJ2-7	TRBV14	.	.	CASSQAVAALPYEQYF	TGTGCCAGCAGCCAAGCGGTCGCTGCTCTACCCTACGAGCAGTACTTC
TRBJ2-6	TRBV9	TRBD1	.	CASSERQGSSGANVLTF	TGTGCCAGCAGCGAACGACAGGGAAGCTCTGGGGCCAACGTCCTGACTTTC
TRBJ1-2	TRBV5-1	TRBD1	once	CASSSLSTGGLGYTF	TGCGCCAGCAGCTCACTGTCTACAGGGGGCCTTGGCTACACCTTC
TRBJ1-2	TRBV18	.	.	CASSPPILYRHDGYTF	TGTGCCAGCTCACCACCGATTCTTTACAGGCATGATGGCTACACCTTC
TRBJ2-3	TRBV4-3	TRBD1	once	CASSQGGTGVGRTQYF	TGCGCCAGCAGCCAGGGGGGGACAGGGGTGGGACGGACGCAGTATTTT
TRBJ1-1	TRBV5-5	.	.	CASSLAGTMNTEAFF	TGTGCCAGCAGCTTGGCCGGTACCATGAACACTGAAGCTTTCTTT
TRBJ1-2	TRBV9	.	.	CASSGTGTSRGYTF	TGTGCCAGCAGCGGAACCGGGACTTCCCGCGGCTACACCTTC
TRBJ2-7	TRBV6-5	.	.	CASRPGTLSYEQYF	TGTGCCAGCAGGCCCGGGACTCTCTCCTACGAGCAGTACTTC
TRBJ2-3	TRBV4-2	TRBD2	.	CASSPTSGREDTQYF	TGTGCCAGCAGCCCGACTAGCGGGAGGGAGGATACGCAGTATTTT
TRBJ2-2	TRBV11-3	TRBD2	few	CASSRGGSTGELFF	TGTGCCAGCAGCCGGGGGGGCAGCACCGGGGAGCTGTTTTTT
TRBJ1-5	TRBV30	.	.	CASSPGYNQPQHF	TGTGCCTCGAGCCCAGGGTACAATCAGCCCCAGCATTTT
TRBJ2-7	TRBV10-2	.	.	CASSENAGDSYEQYF	TGCGCCAGCAGTGAGAACGCCGGGGACTCCTACGAGCAGTACTTC
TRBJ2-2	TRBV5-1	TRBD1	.	CASRVGTGESGELFF	TGCGCCAGCAGAGTAGGGACAGGGGAATCCGGGGAGCTGTTTTTT
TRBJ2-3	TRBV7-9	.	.	CASQSTDTQYF	TGTGCCAGCCAAAGCACAGATACGCAGTATTTT
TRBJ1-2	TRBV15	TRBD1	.	CATSRRQGLLNGYTF	TGTGCCACCAGCAGAAGACAGGGCTTGCTGAATGGCTACACCTTC
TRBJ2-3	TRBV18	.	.	CASSPREFPGTDTQYF	TGTGCCAGCTCACCACGGGAGTTCCCGGGCACAGATACGCAGTATTTT
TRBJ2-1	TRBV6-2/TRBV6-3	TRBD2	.	CASSYPWKIAGPRGGNNEQFF	TGTGCCAGCAGTTACCCGTGGAAAATAGCGGGGCCCCGGGGGGGGAACAATGAGCAGTTCTTC
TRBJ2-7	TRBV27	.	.	CASSFTQTYEQYF	TGTGCCAGCAGTTTTACACAGACCTACGAGCAGTACTTC
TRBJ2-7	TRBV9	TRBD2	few	CASSVGLAGSYEQYF	TGTGCCAGCAGCGTAGGACTAGCGGGCTCCTACGAGCAGTACTTC